This T cell receptor beta chain was documented in a study of blood T cells in healthy people across ages. Study in general: Using template switching, researchers captured about one barcoded beta molecule for each two T cells.

To note about this clonotype: Its cognate antigen is unknown.

Study-level findings and limits: Diversity of TCR beta correlated strongly with naive T cell percentage.

Trimming pared 1 base from V and 7 bases from J, leaving 8 bases between. Per germline, CDR1 MGHDK and CDR2 SYGVNS. The length of the CDR3 is 13 residues. Together with a sample-barcoded 5' primer, a J-beta primer mix was included in a second PCR lasting roughly 6 to 12 cycles. TCRdb analysed the 5' RACE reads with MiXCR anew, one entry per CDR3 protein. The sample records 550,000 to 800,000 distinct CDR3 sequences, 21% being singletons. Every sample yielded at least 6.5 million isolated PBMCs. The source material was blood. The rearrangement links TRBV25-1 to TRBJ1-5; D is unclear. The sequence derives from an older man in good health. This CDR3 reads CASSESGVQPQHF. As DNA, the CDR3 is TGTGCCAGCAGTGAATCCGGGGTCCAGCCCCAGCATTTT.